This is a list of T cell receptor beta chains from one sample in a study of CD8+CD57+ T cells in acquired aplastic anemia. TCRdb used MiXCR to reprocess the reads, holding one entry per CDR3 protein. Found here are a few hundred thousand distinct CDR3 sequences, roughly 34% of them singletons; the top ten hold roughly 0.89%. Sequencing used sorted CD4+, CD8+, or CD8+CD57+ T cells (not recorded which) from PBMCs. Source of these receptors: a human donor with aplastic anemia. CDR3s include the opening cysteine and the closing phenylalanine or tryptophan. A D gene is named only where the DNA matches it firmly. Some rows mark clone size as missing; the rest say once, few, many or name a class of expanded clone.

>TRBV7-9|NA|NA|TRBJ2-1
TGTGCCAGCAGCCCTGGGATTTTACGAGAGCAGTTCTTC
CASSPGILREQFF
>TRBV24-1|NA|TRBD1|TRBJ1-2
TGTGCCATCAGTGATTCCAGGACAGGGGTGTATGGCTACACCTTC
CAISDSRTGVYGYTF
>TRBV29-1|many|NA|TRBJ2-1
TGCAGCGTTGAAGTTCCAGGGTACTACAATGAGCAGTTCTTC
CSVEVPGYYNEQFF
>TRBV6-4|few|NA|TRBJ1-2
TGTGCCAGCAGTGACGGAACAGACCCAGCTAACTATGGCTACACCTTC
CASSDGTDPANYGYTF
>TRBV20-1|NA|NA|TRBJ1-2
TGCAGTGCCCGCCAACGGGGGCGGTCCCATGGCTACACCTTC
CSARQRGRSHGYTF
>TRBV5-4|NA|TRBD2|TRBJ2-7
TGTGCCAGCAGCTTGGCGCAAGCGGGGGACGAGCAGTACTTC
CASSLAQAGDEQYF
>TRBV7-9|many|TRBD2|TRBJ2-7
TGTGCCAGCAGCCCCTGGACTAGCGGGGCTTACGAGCAGTACTTC
CASSPWTSGAYEQYF
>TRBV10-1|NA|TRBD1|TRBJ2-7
TGCGCCAGCAGTGCCAGCAATGGACAGGACACCTACGAGCAGTACTTC
CASSASNGQDTYEQYF
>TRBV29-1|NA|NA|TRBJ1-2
TGCAGCGTTGACGGCGGGACACCTTATGGCTACACCTTC
CSVDGGTPYGYTF
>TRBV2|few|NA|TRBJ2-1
TGTGCCAGCACCGGGGAATTCGGAAATGAGCAGTTCTTC
CASTGEFGNEQFF
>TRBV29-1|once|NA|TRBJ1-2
TGCAGCGTTGACGGGAGCGGATTGGGATATGGCTACACCTTC
CSVDGSGLGYGYTF
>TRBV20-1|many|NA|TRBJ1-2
TGCAGTTTCAACAGGGAACCCTATGGCTACACCTTC
CSFNREPYGYTF
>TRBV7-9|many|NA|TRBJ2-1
TGTGCCAGCAGCTTAGTACCTCCGGTCTACAATGAGCAGTTCTTC
CASSLVPPVYNEQFF
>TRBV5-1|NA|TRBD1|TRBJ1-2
TGCGCCAGCAGCTTGGGGGACAGACTCGATGGCTACACCTTC
CASSLGDRLDGYTF
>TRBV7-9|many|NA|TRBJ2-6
TGTGCCAGCAGCTCGACAGTTACCAACGTCCTGACTTTC
CASSSTVTNVLTF
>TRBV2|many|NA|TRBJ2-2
TGTGCCAGCAGACTCATTATGACCGGGGAGCTGTTTTTT
CASRLIMTGELFF
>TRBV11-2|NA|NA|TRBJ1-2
TGTGCCAGCAGCCGGGCATGGGGGATCGGTGATGGCTACACCTTC
CASSRAWGIGDGYTF
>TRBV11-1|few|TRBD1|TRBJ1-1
TGTGCCAGCACCCTAGGGGACAGGCCTTTAAACACTGAAGCTTTCTTT
CASTLGDRPLNTEAFF
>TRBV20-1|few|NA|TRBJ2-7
TGCAGTGCGGGCGACAGCGTTTTTTCCTACGAGCAGTACTTC
CSAGDSVFSYEQYF
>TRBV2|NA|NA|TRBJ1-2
TGTGCCAGCAGTGTCGGGGCGCAAGGCTACACCTTC
CASSVGAQGYTF
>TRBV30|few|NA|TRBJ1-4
TGTGCCTGGAGGGACCGCCGGAAGAGGCTGTTTTTT
CAWRDRRKRLFF
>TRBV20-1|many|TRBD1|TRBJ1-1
TGCAGTGCGACAGGGTTTAGGCAGACTGAAGCTTTCTTT
CSATGFRQTEAFF
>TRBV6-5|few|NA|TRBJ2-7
TGTGCCAGCAGTTACTCAGGAGGGGAGACCTACGAGCAGTACTTC
CASSYSGGETYEQYF
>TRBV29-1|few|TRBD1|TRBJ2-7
TGCAGCGTCGGGACAGGGGCCTCGGTCGGGCCTTCCTACGAGCAGTACTTC
CSVGTGASVGPSYEQYF
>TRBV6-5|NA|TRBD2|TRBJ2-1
TGTGCCAGCAGTTACCGTCTAGCGGGAGGATATGAGCAGTTCTTC
CASSYRLAGGYEQFF
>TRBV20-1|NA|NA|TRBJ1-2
TGCAGTGCCCCACGCGGTGCGCTCCATGGCTACACCTTC
CSAPRGALHGYTF
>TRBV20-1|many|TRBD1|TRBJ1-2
TGCAGTGCCAGGGACAGGGGCCAAAACTATGGCTACACCTTC
CSARDRGQNYGYTF
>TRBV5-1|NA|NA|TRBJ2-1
TGCGCCAGCAGCATGTCCAGCTCCTACAATGAGCAGTTCTTC
CASSMSSSYNEQFF
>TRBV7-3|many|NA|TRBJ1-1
TGTGCCAGCAGCTTAACCGGAGGAGGGAACACTGAAGCTTTCTTT
CASSLTGGGNTEAFF
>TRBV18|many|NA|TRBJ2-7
TGTGCCAGCTCACTGGACCGCTCCTACGAGCAGTACTTC
CASSLDRSYEQYF
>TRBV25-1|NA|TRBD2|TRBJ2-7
TGTGCCAGCAGTCTATGGGGGACTAGCGGGAGTAGGCCCGACGAGCAGTACTTC
CASSLWGTSGSRPDEQYF
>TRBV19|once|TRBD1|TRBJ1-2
TGTGCCACGGGACAGGGGGCGTTCCGGGGCTACACCTTC
CATGQGAFRGYTF
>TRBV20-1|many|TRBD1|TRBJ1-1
TGCAGTGCTGGACAGGGGGATCGGGAGGCTTTCTTT
CSAGQGDREAFF
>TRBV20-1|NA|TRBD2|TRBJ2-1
TGCAGTGCTAGAAGCTTACTAGCGGGAGGTGGTAATGAGCAGTTCTTC
CSARSLLAGGGNEQFF
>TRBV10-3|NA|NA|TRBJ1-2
TGTGCCAGCACTCCGGTGGGCGGCTCTGGAAACACCTTC
CASTPVGGSGNTF
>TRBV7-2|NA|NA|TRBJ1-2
TGTGCCAGCGTGGGGAGGGGCTATGGCTACACCTTC
CASVGRGYGYTF
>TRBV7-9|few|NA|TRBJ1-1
TGTGCCAGCACCCCCCTAGGGGGGAACACTGAAGCTCTCTTT
CASTPLGGNTEALF
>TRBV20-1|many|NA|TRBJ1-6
TGCAGTGCTAGGAGTGGCAGCAGTGATTCACCCCTCCACTTT
CSARSGSSDSPLHF
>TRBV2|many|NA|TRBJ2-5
TGTGCCAGCAGTGTGTTGGGCGACCAAGAGACCCAGTACTTC
CASSVLGDQETQYF
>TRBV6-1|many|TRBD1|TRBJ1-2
TGTGCCAGCAGGAGAGTGACAGGGGGGAGAGGCTACACCTTC
CASRRVTGGRGYTF
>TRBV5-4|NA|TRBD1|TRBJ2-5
TGTGCCAGCAGCACTACGACAGGGGAAGAGACCCAGTACTTC
CASSTTTGEETQYF
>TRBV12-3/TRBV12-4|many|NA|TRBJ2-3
TGTGCCAGCAGACCCAGGACAGCCACAGATACGCAGTATTTT
CASRPRTATDTQYF